The clone carrying this T cell receptor (beta chain) was recorded many times. Antigen unknown. This entry is derived from a study of CD8 T cells in ankylosing spondylitis. TCRdb redid the calling of the 5' RACE reads with MiXCR, one entry per CDR3 protein. The sample carries 750,000 to 850,000 distinct CDR3 sequences, 12% recorded once. Study-wide results and caveats: Disease-associated clones were CD8+ and fairly uncommon in peripheral blood. Reportedly, disease-linked clones are significantly enriched in ankylosing spondylitis patients' matched synovial fluid. Previous work reported some of these motif variants in the synovial fluid and blood of reactive arthritis. Characteristic of ankylosing spondylitis blood, it appeared, was a TCR beta motif comprising eight highly homologous variants.

Germline-derived CDR1 and CDR2 are SGHTA and FQGNSA. This CDR3 has 15 amino acids. Trimming removed 5 bases from V and 0 bases from J, with 12 bases in between. The sequencing input was blood, either unsorted or a sorted T cell fraction (not recorded which). The source of this sequence is a male donor with ankylosing spondylitis. V and J are TRBV7-2 and TRBJ2-3, with D possibly TRBD2 on 6 matching bases. Here the CDR3 DNA reads TGTGCCAGCAGCGTCACTAGCCTTAGCACAGATACGCAGTATTTT. Encoded protein: CASSVTSLSTDTQYF.